This entry lists 30 T cell receptor beta chains sequenced from one sample in a study of cytomegalovirus exposure and HLA in healthy donors. 60 Vbeta and 13 Jbeta primers were used in PCR. Here immunoSEQ multiplex PCR was the method, and the copy in TCRdb shows in-frame clones only, minus some. This sample has roughly 130,000 clones; approximately 79% occur once, and the top ten carry roughly 10%. Sequenced input: PBMCs. Source of these receptors: a woman aged 45-65 years in good health and CMV-seropositive.

This chain joins TRBV4-3 and TRBJ2-2, with D possibly being TRBD1 (6 bases). V gave up 0 bases and J gave up 1 base, with 9 bases separating them. The CDR3 has 16 residues. CDR1 and CDR2 from the germline V gene are LGHNA and YSLEER. The CDR3 DNA follows: TGCGCCAGCAGCCAAGAAACAGGGATGAACACCGGGGAGCTGTTTTTT. It is translated as CASSQETGMNTGELFF.

This clone was found once. CDR3 nucleotides: TGCAGCGTGGACCGAAGACAGGTAAACACTGAAGCTTTCTTT. Translation: CSVDRRQVNTEAFF. The chain couples TRBV29-1 to TRBJ1-1, with D perhaps TRBD1 (6 bases). CDR3 length equals 14 residues. Germline V gene sequence: CDR1 SQVTM, CDR2 ANQGSEA. V dropped 6 bases and J dropped 2 bases, with 16 bases sitting between them.

The chain carries TRBV6-5 and TRBJ2-2, with D maybe TRBD2 (5 bases). Germline V CDR1 and CDR2: MNHEY, SVGAGI. The CDR3 has 11 amino acids. The V end was cut by 10 bases, the J end by 3 bases, with 6 bases between. CDR3 bases: TGTGCCACCGGGGACACCGGGGAGCTGTTTTTT. Its protein is CATGDTGELFF.

This clone was seen once. This chain connects TRBV7-3 to TRBJ2-1; 10 positions match TRBD2. The CDR3 length is 16 residues. CDR1 SGHTA and CDR2 FQGTGA come from the germline V gene. V shed 5 bases, J shed 5 bases, and the junction held 9 bases outside the gene matches. The DNA for the CDR3 is TGTGCCAGCAGCCGTCAAGCGGGGGGGAGGAACAATGAGCAGTTCTTC. Encoded protein: CASSRQAGGRNNEQFF.

In DNA, the CDR3 is TGTGCCAGCACCTCAGCCGGGGAGACCCAGTACTTC. It translates to CASTSAGETQYF. This chain links TRBV7-2 with TRBJ2-5; D uncertain. In germline, CDR1 is SGHTA, CDR2 FQGNSA. The V gene lost 7 bases and the J gene lost 5 bases, with 11 bases spanning the gap. This CDR3 region has 12 residues.

The CDR3 nucleotides are TGCGCCAGCAGCCAGCAGGGTACAGATACGCAGTATTTT. Residues: CASSQQGTDTQYF. The chain combines TRBV4-3 with TRBJ2-3; tentative D call: TRBD1 (5 bases). Deletions cut 3 bases from V and 3 bases from J, with 7 bases between. The CDR3 has 13 amino acids. Germline V gene sequence: CDR1 LGHNA, CDR2 YSLEER.

The chain has TRBV7-9 and TRBJ2-7; D gene uncertain. The CDR3 length is 13 residues. Germline CDR1 SEHNR, CDR2 FQNEAQ (reference sequence). Trimming pared 4 bases from V and 0 bases from J, leaving 7 bases between. Here the CDR3 reads CASSSYSSYEQYF. The CDR3 DNA reads as TGTGCCAGCAGCTCTTACAGCTCCTACGAGCAGTACTTC.

This chain uses TRBV6-1 with TRBJ2-1, with a tentative D call TRBD1 (6 bases). Germline V gene lookup returns CDR1 MNHNS and CDR2 SASEGT. This CDR3 is built from 14 residues. Trimming stripped 5 bases from V and 7 bases from J, with 15 bases between. DNA for the CDR3: TGTGCCAGCAGTACCGACAGGTTAATAAATGAGCAGTTCTTC. Amino acid sequence: CASSTDRLINEQFF.

The chain uses TRBV7-2 and TRBJ1-2, with a tentative D call TRBD1 (6 bases). This CDR3 spans 14 amino acids. V lost 5 bases, J lost 10 bases, and 20 bases lay in between. CDR1 is SGHTA, CDR2 FQGNSA, per germline. The CDR3 sequence: CASSLTTGGGSYTF. The CDR3 DNA reads as TGTGCCAGCAGCCTAACGACAGGAGGAGGTTCCTACACCTTC.

The genes are TRBV15 and TRBJ1-4; 7 bases map to TRBD1. The CDR3 has 18 residues. The germline gives CDR1 LNHNV, CDR2 YYDKDF (reference sequence). Trimming removed 1 base from V and 0 bases from J; junction bases left unmatched: 8. CDR3 amino acids: CATSRGLGQMSTNEKLFF. In DNA, the CDR3 is TGTGCCACCAGCAGAGGATTGGGACAGATGTCAACTAATGAAAAACTGTTTTTT. Full variable domain (remainder filled in from reference TRBV15 and TRBJ1-4): DAMVIQNPRYQVTQFGKPVTLSCSQTLNHNVMYWYQQKSSQAPKLLFHYYDKDFNNEADTPDNFQSRRPNTSFCFLDIRSPGLGDTAMYLCATSRGLGQMSTNEKLFFGSGTQLSVL.

V gene TRBV4-3 combines with J gene TRBJ2-3; 13 positions agree with TRBD2. This CDR3 is built from 19 residues. From germline, CDR1 is LGHNA and CDR2 YSLEER. V shed 4 bases, J shed 2 bases, and the junction held 12 bases outside the gene matches. The CDR3 nucleotides are TGCGCCAGCAGCCGGGAAGGACTAGCGGGGGCCCCCGTCACAGATACGCAGTATTTT. Protein: CASSREGLAGAPVTDTQYF.

In nucleotides, the CDR3 is TGTGCCAGCAGCCGGGGTGTTGGATCTGGAAACACCATATATTTT. It encodes CASSRGVGSGNTIYF. J is TRBJ1-3 and V is TRBV5-6; no clear D. This CDR3 has 15 amino acids. V lost 4 bases, J lost 1 base, and 12 bases lay in between. Germline V gene data show CDR1 as SGHDT and CDR2 as YYEEEE.

The chain employs TRBV2 and TRBJ2-3; possibly TRBD2 for D (5 bases). CDR1 is SNHLY, CDR2 FYNNEI, per germline. The CDR3 contains 12 residues. Deletions cut 3 bases from V and 6 bases from J, with 7 bases between. CDR3 in amino acids: CASSERADTQYF. The CDR3 DNA reads TGTGCCAGCAGTGAGAGGGCGGATACGCAGTATTTT.

This clone was counted between two and nine times. The DNA for the CDR3 is TGTGCCAGCAGTGAACTGCAGGGAAATCAGCCCCAGCATTTT. This encodes CASSELQGNQPQHF. The genes are TRBV2 and TRBJ1-5, with D possibly being TRBD1 (5 bases). CDR1 and CDR2 from the germline V gene are SNHLY and FYNNEI. CDR3 length: 14 residues. Trimming took off 2 bases at V and 4 bases at J, with 9 bases between the two ends.

The chain links TRBV6-1 to TRBJ2-1, with 9 bases identical to TRBD2. Germline-derived CDR1 and CDR2 are MNHNS and SASEGT. The CDR3 runs to 15 residues. Trimming took 6 bases from V and 2 from J; bases not matched to a gene: 5. CDR3 amino acids: CASRNAGGTYNEQFF. The CDR3 nucleotides read TGTGCCAGCAGAAACGCGGGGGGGACCTACAATGAGCAGTTCTTC.

This clone was observed a few times. The chain carries TRBV4-2 and TRBJ2-2; tentatively, D is TRBD1 (8 bases). Looked up from germline, CDR1 is LGHNA and CDR2 is YNFKEQ. The CDR3 runs 18 residues. Trimming took 4 bases from V and 3 from J, leaving 21 bases between them. The CDR3 nucleotides are TGTGCCAGCAGCCGGGGAGGGTGGCAGGGGGCGGACACCGGGGAGCTGTTTTTT. Translated: CASSRGGWQGADTGELFF.

The CDR3: CASSSYGGLQGNTIYF. For the CDR3, the DNA is TGTGCCAGCAGCTCCTACGGAGGGCTGCAAGGAAACACCATATATTTT. This chain joins TRBV9 and TRBJ1-3; no definite D call. Trimming took 4 bases from V and 4 from J, leaving 18 bases between them. This CDR3 comprises 16 residues. Germline CDR1 is SGDLS and CDR2 is YYNGEE.

Turning to this clone: Germline and junction disagree at one end, which may indicate a read error. The genes are TRBV7-9 and TRBJ2-5, with 9 bases matching TRBD1. The CDR3 extends over 18 amino acids. Germline assignment: CDR1 SEHNR and CDR2 FQNEAQ (reference sequence). CDR3: CSSSSNRGQTSFGETQYF. The CDR3 nucleotides read TGTTCCAGCAGCTCCAACAGGGGGCAGACTAGTTTCGGGGAGACCCAGTACTTC.

The rearrangement uses TRBV5-1 and TRBJ2-7, with TRBD2 matching 8 bases. CDR3 size: 14 residues. Germline CDR1 reads SGHRS; CDR2 reads YFSETQ. With 2 bases clipped from V and 5 bases from J, the junction kept 6 bases outside the gene matches. The CDR3 DNA sequence: TGCGCCAGCAGCTTCAGCGGGGGAGAGGACGAGCAGTACTTC. Amino acid sequence: CASSFSGGEDEQYF.

J is TRBJ1-1 and V is TRBV5-1; possible D gene TRBD1, 6 bases. This CDR3 comprises 14 residues. V lost 0 bases and J lost 4, with 10 bases in between. Germline assignment: CDR1 SGHRS and CDR2 YFSETQ. CDR3 amino acids: CASSLEGGSTEAFF. CDR3 in DNA: TGCGCCAGCAGCTTGGAGGGGGGGAGCACTGAAGCTTTCTTT.

The CDR3 region has the DNA TGTGCCAGCAGTGATGAGGGGGCGTTCTCCAAAGAGACCCAGTACTTC. Protein product: CASSDEGAFSKETQYF. V and J are TRBV2 and TRBJ2-5; 7 bases match TRBD1. The CDR3 loop spans 16 amino acids. CDR1 and CDR2 from the germline V gene are SNHLY and FYNNEI. V lost 3 bases and J lost 3; bases outside the gene matches: 10.

V is TRBV6-1 and J is TRBJ2-7; D is possibly TRBD1 (6 bases). Trimming took 2 bases from V and 5 from J, leaving 13 bases between them. This CDR3 comprises 14 residues. Germline loops: CDR1 MNHNS, CDR2 SASEGT. The DNA of the CDR3 is TGTGCCAGCAGTGAATATCACAGGGACCACGAGCAGTACTTC. It codes for CASSEYHRDHEQYF.

V and J are TRBV5-6 and TRBJ2-2; D is perhaps TRBD1 (6 bases). CDR3 size: 16 residues. Germline V gene data show CDR1 as SGHDT and CDR2 as YYEEEE. With 4 bases removed from V and 3 bases from J, the gap between germline ends came to 16 bases. The CDR3 loop reads CASSIPLAGDTGELFF. The CDR3 coding sequence is TGTGCCAGCAGCATCCCGCTGGCAGGGGACACCGGGGAGCTGTTTTTT.

The V and J genes are TRBV7-3 and TRBJ1-6; D is ambiguous. The germline V gene has CDR1 SGHTA and CDR2 FQGTGA. Trimming shortened V by 5 bases and J by 6 bases, and 11 bases separated the two germline ends. The CDR3 has 14 residues. The CDR3 coding sequence is TGTGCCAGCAGCCAGGACGGAGGTAATTCACCCCTCCACTTT. It is translated as CASSQDGGNSPLHF.

The table lists this clone with a few counts. This CDR3 reads CASSPGTGDTYGYTF. The CDR3, as DNA: TGTGCCAGCTCACCTGGGACAGGGGATACCTATGGCTACACCTTC. The genes are TRBV18 and TRBJ1-2; TRBD1 matches at 10 bases. V lost 3 bases, J lost 4 bases, and 5 bases stayed unmatched. In germline, CDR1 is KGHSH, CDR2 LQKENI. The CDR3 is 15 residues long.

The chain is built from TRBV4-3 and TRBJ2-7, with D maybe TRBD2 (5 bases). Germline V gene lookup returns CDR1 LGHNA and CDR2 YSLEER. This CDR3 has 14 amino acids. The V end lost 3 bases, the J end lost 3 bases, and 12 bases lay between the germline ends. CDR3 DNA sequence: TGCGCCAGCAGCCAGGGTCTAGAGGGCTACGAGCAGTACTTC. Translating gives CASSQGLEGYEQYF.

The V and J genes are TRBV11-2 and TRBJ2-7, with D maybe TRBD2 (5 bases). Germline-derived CDR1 and CDR2 are SGHAT and FQNNGV. CDR3 length: 14 residues. V was pared by 4 bases and J by 2 bases, with 12 bases between. The CDR3 DNA reads TGTGCCAGCAGCTCGCCGGGATCCCCCTACGAGCAGTACTTC. This codes for CASSSPGSPYEQYF. The entire variable domain, with the rest obtained from reference TRBV11-2 and TRBJ2-7, is as follows: EAGVAQSPRYKIIEKRQSVAFWCNPISGHATLYWYQQILGQGPKLLIQFQNNGVVDDSQLPKDRFSAERLKGVDSTLKIQPAKLEDSAVYLCASSSPGSPYEQYFGPGTRLTVT.

The J gene is TRBJ2-3, the V gene TRBV6-1; no reliable D call. The CDR3 covers 11 residues. The germline CDR1 and CDR2 sequences are MNHNS and SASEGT. V dropped 8 bases and J dropped 0 bases, with 3 bases sitting between them. In DNA form, the CDR3 reads TGTGCCAGCGTAAGCACAGATACGCAGTATTTT. This sequence encodes CASVSTDTQYF.

J is TRBJ2-1 and V is TRBV15; weak D call: TRBD1 (5 bases). V lost 0 bases to trimming and J lost 8 bases, with 14 bases between them. Per germline, CDR1 LNHNV and CDR2 YYDKDF (reference sequence). CDR3 length: 15 residues. CDR3 nucleotides: TGTGCCACCAGCAGAGAAGGCAGGGAAATGGATGAGCAGTTCTTC. Amino acid sequence: CATSREGREMDEQFF. Together with reference TRBV15 and TRBJ2-1, the CDR3 gives the full variable domain: DAMVIQNPRYQVTQFGKPVTLSCSQTLNHNVMYWYQQKSSQAPKLLFHYYDKDFNNEADTPDNFQSRRPNTSFCFLDIRSPGLGDTAMYLCATSREGREMDEQFFGPGTRLTVL.

This clone was recorded a few times. V is TRBV14 and J is TRBJ2-7, with D tentatively TRBD1 (6 bases). The CDR3 is 12 amino acids. Trimming shortened V by 3 bases and J by 12 bases, and 15 bases separated the two germline ends. CDR1 is SGHDN, CDR2 FVKESK, per germline. CDR3 DNA: TGTGCCAGCAGCCACCCCCTGGGGGCCCGGTACTTC. As protein: CASSHPLGARYF.